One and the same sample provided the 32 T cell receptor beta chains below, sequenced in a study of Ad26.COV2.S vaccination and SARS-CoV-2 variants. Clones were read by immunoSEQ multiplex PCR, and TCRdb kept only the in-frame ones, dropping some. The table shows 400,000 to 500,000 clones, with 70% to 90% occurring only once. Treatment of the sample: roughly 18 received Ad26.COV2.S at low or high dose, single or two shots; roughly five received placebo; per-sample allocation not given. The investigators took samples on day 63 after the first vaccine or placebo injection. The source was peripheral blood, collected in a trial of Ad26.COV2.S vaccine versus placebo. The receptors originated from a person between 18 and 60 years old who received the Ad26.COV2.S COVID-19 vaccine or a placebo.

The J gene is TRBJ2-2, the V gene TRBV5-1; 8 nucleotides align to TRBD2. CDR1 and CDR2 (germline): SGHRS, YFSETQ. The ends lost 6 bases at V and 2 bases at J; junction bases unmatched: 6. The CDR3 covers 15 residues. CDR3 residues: CASTTGGLNTGELFF. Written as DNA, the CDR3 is TGCGCCAGCACCACGGGGGGGCTTAACACCGGGGAGCTGTTTTTT. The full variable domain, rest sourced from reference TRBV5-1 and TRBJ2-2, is KAGVTQTPRYLIKTRGQQVTLSCSPISGHRSVSWYQQTPGQGLQFLFEYFSETQRNKGNFPGRFSGRQFSNSRSEMNVSTLELGDSALYLCASTTGGLNTGELFFGEGSRLTVL.

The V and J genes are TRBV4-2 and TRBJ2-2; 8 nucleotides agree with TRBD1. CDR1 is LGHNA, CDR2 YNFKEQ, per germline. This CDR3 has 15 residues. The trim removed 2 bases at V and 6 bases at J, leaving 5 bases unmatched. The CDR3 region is CASSQNEQGAGELFF. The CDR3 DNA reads TGTGCCAGCAGCCAAAATGAACAGGGGGCCGGGGAGCTGTTTTTT.

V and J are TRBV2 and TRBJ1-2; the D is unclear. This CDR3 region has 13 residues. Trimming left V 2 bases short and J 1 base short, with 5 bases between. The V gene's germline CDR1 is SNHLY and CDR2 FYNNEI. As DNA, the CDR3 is TGTGCCAGCAGTGAACTATTTAACTATGGCTACACCTTC. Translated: CASSELFNYGYTF.

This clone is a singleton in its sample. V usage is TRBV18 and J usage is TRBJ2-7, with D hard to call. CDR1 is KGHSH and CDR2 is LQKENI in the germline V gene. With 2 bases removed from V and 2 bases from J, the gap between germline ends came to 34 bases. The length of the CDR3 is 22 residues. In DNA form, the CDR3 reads TGTGCCAGCTCACCATGGCCAGCGCTCCCCTTGGAGAGCCCGCTTTTTACCTACGAGCAGTACTTC. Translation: CASSPWPALPLESPLFTYEQYF. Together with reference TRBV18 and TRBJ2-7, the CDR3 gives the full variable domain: NAGVMQNPRHLVRRRGQEARLRCSPMKGHSHVYWYRQLPEEGLKFMVYLQKENIIDESGMPKERFSAEFPKEGPSILRIQQVVRGDSAAYFCASSPWPALPLESPLFTYEQYFGPGTRLTVT.

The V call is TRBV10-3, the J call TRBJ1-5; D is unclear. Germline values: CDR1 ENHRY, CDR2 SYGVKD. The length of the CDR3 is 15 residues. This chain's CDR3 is CENRSIHYSNQPQHF. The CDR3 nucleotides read TGTGAGAATCGGTCTATACACTATAGCAATCAGCCCCAGCATTTT.

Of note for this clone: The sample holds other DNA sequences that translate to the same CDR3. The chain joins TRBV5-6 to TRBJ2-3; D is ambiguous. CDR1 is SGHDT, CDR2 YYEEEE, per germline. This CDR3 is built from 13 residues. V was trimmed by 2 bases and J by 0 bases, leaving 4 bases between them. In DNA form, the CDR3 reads TGTGCCAGCAGCTTAACTAGCACAGATACGCAGTATTTT. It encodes CASSLTSTDTQYF. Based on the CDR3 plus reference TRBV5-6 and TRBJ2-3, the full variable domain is DAGVTQSPTHLIKTRGQQVTLRCSPKSGHDTVSWYQQALGQGPQFIFQYYEEEERQRGNFPDRFSGHQFPNYSSELNVNALLLGDSALYLCASSLTSTDTQYFGPGTRLTVL.

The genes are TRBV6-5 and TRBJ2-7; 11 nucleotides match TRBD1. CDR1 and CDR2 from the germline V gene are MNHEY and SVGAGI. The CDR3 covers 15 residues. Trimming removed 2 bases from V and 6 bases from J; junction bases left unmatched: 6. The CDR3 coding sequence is TGTGCCAGCAGTTACGGTTCGGGACAGGGGGTCGAGCAGTACTTC. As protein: CASSYGSGQGVEQYF.

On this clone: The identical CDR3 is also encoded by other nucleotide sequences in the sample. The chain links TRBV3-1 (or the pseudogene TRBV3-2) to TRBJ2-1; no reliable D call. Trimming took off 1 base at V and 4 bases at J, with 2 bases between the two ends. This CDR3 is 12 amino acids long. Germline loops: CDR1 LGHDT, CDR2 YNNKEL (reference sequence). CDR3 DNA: TGTGCCAGCAGCCAAGTGTACAATGAGCAGTTCTTC. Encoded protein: CASSQVYNEQFF.

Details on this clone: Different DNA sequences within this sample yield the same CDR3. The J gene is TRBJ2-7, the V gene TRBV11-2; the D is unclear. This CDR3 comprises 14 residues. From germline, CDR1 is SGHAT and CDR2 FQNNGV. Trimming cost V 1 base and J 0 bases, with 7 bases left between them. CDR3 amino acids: CASSLVTDSYEQYF. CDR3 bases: TGTGCCAGCAGCTTAGTGACCGACTCCTACGAGCAGTACTTC.

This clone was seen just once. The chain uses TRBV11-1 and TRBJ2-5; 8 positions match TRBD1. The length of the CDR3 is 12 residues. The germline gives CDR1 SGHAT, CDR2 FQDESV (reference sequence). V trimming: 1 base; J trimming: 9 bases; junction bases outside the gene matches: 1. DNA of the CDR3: TGTGCCAGCAGCTTAGTGGACAGGGCCCAGTACTTC. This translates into CASSLVDRAQYF. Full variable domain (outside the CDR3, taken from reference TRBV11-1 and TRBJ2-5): EAEVAQSPRYKITEKSQAVAFWCDPISGHATLYWYRQILGQGPELLVQFQDESVVDDSQLPKDRFSAERLKGVDSTLKIQPAELGDSAMYLCASSLVDRAQYFGPGTRLLVL.

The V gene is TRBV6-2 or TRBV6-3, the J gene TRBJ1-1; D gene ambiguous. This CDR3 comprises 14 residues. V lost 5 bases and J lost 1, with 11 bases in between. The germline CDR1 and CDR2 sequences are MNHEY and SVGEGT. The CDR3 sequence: CASSKEGWNTEAFF. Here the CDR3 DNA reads TGTGCCAGCAGTAAGGAGGGTTGGAACACTGAAGCTTTCTTT.

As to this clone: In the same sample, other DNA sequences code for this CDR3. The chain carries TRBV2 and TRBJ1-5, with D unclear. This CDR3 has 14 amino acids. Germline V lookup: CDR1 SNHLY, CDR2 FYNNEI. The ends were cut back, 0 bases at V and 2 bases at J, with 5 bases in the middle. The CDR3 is CASSEARGNQPQHF. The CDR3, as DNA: TGTGCCAGCAGTGAAGCACGGGGCAATCAGCCCCAGCATTTT. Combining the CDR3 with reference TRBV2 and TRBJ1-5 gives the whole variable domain EPEVTQTPSHQVTQMGQEVILRCVPISNHLYFYWYRQILGQKVEFLVSFYNNEISEKSEIFDDQFSVERPDGSNFTLKIRSTKLEDSAMYFCASSEARGNQPQHFGDGTRLSIL.

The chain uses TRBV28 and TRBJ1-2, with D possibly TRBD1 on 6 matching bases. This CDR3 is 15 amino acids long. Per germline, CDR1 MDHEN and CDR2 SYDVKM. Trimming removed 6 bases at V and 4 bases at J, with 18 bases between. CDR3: CASSGFGGNLYGYTF. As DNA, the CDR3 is TGTGCCAGCAGCGGGTTTGGGGGCAACCTCTATGGCTACACCTTC.

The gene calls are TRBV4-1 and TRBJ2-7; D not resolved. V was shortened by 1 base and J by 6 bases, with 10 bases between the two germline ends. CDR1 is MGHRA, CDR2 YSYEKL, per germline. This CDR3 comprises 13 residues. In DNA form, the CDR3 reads TGCGCCAGCAGCCAAGGTCGAGGAGTCGAGCAGTACTTC. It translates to CASSQGRGVEQYF.

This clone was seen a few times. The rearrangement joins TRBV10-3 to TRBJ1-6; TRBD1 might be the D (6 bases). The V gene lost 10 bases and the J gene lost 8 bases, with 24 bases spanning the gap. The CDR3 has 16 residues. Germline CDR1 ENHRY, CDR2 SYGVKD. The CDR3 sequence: CATSPSGRGRDSPLHF. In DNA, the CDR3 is TGTGCCACATCACCGTCGGGGAGGGGGAGGGATTCACCCCTCCACTTT.

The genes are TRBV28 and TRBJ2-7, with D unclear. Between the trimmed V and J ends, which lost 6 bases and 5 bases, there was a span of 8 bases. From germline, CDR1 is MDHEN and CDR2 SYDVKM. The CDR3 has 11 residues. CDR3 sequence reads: CASSPGHEQYF. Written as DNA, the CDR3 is TGTGCCAGCAGCCCCGGCCACGAGCAGTACTTC.

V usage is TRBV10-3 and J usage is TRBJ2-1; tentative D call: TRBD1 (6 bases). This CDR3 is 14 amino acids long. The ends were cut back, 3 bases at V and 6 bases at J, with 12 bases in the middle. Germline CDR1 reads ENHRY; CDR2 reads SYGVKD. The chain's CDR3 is CAISEWGPGNEQFF. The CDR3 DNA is TGTGCCATCAGTGAATGGGGGCCTGGCAATGAGCAGTTCTTC.

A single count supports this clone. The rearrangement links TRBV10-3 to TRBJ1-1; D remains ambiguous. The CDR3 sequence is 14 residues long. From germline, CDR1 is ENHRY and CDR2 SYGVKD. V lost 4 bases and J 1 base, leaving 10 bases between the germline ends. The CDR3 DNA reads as TGTGCCATCAGTGCGAATAAGGGGAACACTGAAGCTTTCTTT. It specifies CAISANKGNTEAFF.

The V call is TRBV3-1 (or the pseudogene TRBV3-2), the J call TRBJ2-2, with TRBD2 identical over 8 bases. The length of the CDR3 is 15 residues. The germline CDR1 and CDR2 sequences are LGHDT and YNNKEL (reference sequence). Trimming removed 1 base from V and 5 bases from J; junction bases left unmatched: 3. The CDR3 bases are TGTGCCAGCAGCCAAGGGACTAGCCATACCGGGGAGCTGTTTTTT. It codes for CASSQGTSHTGELFF.

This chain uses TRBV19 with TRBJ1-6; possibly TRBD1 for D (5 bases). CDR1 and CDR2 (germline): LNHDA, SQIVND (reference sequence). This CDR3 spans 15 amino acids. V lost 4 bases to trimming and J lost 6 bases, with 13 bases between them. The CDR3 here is CASSRDGTPNSPLHF. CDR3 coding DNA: TGTGCCAGTAGTAGGGACGGAACACCTAATTCACCCCTCCACTTT.

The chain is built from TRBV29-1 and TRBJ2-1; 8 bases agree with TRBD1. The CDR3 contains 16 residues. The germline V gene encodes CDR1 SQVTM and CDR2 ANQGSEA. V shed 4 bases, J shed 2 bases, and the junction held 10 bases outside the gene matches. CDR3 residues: CSVGTGMFEAYNEQFF. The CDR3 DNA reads TGCAGCGTTGGGACAGGGATGTTTGAAGCCTACAATGAGCAGTTCTTC.

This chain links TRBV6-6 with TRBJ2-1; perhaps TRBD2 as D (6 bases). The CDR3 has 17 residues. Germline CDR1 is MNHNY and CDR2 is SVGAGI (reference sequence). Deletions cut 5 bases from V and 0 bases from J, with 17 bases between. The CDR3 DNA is TGTGCCAGCAGTCCTCGACCCCGGGGGAGCTCCTACAATGAGCAGTTCTTC. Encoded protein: CASSPRPRGSSYNEQFF.

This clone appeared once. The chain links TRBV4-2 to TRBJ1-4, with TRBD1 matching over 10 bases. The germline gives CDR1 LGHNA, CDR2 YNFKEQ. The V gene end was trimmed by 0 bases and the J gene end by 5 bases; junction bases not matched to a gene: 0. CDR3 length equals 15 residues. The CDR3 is CASSQEDRGNEKLFF. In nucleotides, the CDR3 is TGTGCCAGCAGCCAAGAGGACAGGGGGAATGAAAAACTGTTTTTT.

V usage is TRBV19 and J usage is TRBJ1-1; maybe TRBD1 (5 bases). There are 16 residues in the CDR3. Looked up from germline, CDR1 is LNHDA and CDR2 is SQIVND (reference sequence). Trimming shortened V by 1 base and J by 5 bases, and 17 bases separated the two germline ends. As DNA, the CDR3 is TGTGCCAGTAGTATAGGCACGGAGGGGTATGGTACTGAAGCTTTCTTT. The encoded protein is CASSIGTEGYGTEAFF.

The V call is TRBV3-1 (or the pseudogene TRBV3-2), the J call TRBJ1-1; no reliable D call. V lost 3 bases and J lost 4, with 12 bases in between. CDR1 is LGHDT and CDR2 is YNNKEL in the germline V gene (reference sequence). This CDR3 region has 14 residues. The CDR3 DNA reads TGTGCCAGCAGCCATCCCAACCGGGGCACTGAAGCTTTCTTT. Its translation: CASSHPNRGTEAFF.

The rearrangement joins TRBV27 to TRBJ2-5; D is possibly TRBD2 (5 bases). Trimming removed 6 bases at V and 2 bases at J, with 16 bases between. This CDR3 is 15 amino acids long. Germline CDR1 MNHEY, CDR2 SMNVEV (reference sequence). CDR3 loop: CASSPVSGDQETQYF. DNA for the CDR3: TGTGCCAGCAGCCCCGTCTCCGGGGATCAAGAGACCCAGTACTTC.

In nucleotides, the CDR3 is TGTGCCTGGAGTCCCCGGGGTAGTCAGCCCCAGCATTTT. This translates into CAWSPRGSQPQHF. The V call is TRBV30, the J call TRBJ1-5; no clear D. CDR1 GTSNPN and CDR2 SVGIG come from the germline V gene (reference sequence). CDR3 length: 13 amino acids. V lost 2 bases and J 6 bases, leaving 11 bases between the germline ends.

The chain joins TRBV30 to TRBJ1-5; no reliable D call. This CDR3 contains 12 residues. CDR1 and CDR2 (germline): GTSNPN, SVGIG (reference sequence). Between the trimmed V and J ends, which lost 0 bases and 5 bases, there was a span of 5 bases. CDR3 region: CAWSVKYQPQHF. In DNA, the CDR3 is TGTGCCTGGAGTGTAAAATATCAGCCCCAGCATTTT.

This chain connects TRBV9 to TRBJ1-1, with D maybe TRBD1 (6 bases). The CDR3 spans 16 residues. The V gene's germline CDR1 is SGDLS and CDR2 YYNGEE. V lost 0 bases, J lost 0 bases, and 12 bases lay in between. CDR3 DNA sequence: TGTGCCAGCAGCGTAGGATCGGACAGCATGAACACTGAAGCTTTCTTT. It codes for CASSVGSDSMNTEAFF.

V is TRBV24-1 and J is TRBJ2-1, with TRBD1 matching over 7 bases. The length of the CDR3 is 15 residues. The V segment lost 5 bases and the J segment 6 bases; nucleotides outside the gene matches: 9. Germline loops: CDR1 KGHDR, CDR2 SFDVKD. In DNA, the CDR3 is TGTGCCACCAGTGCAATCCGGGACAGCTTCAATGAGCAGTTCTTC. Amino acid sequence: CATSAIRDSFNEQFF.

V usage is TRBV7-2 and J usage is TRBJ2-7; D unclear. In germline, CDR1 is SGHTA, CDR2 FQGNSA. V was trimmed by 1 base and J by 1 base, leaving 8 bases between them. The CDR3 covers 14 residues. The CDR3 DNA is TGTGCCAGCAGCTTAGAATCGTGGTCCTACGAGCAGTACTTC. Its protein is CASSLESWSYEQYF.

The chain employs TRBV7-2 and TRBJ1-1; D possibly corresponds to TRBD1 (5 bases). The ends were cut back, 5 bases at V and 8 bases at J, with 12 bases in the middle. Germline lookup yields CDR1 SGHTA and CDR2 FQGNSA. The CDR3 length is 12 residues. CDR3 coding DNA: TGTGCCAGCAGCCTTCCAGGGAGGGAAGCTTTCTTT. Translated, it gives CASSLPGREAFF. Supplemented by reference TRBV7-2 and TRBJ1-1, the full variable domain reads GAGVSQSPSNKVTEKGKDVELRCDPISGHTALYWYRQSLGQGLEFLIYFQGNSAPDKSGLPSDRFSAERTGGSVSTLTIQRTQQEDSAVYLCASSLPGREAFFGQGTRLTVV.